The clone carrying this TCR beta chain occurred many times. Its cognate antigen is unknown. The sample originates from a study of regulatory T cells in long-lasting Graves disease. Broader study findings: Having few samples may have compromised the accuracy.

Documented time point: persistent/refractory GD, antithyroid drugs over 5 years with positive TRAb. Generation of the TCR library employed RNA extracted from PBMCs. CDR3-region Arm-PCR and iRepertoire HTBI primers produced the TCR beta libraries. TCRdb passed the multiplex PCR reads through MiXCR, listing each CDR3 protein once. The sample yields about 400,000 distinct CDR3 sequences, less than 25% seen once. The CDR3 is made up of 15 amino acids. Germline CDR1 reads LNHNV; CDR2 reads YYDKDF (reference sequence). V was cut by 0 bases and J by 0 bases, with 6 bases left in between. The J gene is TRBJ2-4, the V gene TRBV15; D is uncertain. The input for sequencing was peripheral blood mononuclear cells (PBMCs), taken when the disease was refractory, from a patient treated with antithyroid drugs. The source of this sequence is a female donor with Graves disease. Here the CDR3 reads CATSRDRVAKNIQYF. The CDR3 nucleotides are TGTGCCACCAGCAGAGATAGGGTAGCCAAAAACATTCAGTACTTC.